This T cell receptor (beta chain) was retrieved from a study of Graves' ophthalmopathy and Graves' hyperthyroidism. Overall study results and limits: Most thyroid clonotypes with frequency above 0.001 were detected in blood too.

RNA transcripts provided the template for amplifying TCR beta CDR3 regions. The workflow started with a first-round RT-PCR run with HTBI primers and then moved on to a second-round multiplex PCR. TCRdb analysed the multiplex PCR reads with MiXCR anew, one entry per CDR3 protein. In the table there are about 370,000 distinct CDR3 sequences, about 16% of which are singletons. After removal of 2 bases from V and 5 bases from J, the junction contained 6 bases not matched to a gene. CDR1 and CDR2 (germline): GTSNPN, SVGIG (reference sequence). The CDR3 runs to 14 residues. This clonotype showed up many times. What it binds is not known. Diagnosis was based on clinical symptoms, serum thyroxine, TRAb, thyroid ultrasound and orbital computed tomography.

Sequences were obtained from peripheral blood. This clonotype was sampled from a woman aged 18-30 years with Graves' ophthalmopathy. The V gene is TRBV30, the J gene TRBJ2-5; TRBD1 matches 9 bases. The CDR3 sequence: CAWSSGQGVETQYF. DNA for the CDR3: TGTGCCTGGAGTTCGGGACAGGGTGTGGAGACCCAGTACTTC. Combining the CDR3 with reference TRBV30 and TRBJ2-5 gives the whole variable domain SQTIHQWPATLVQPVGSPLSLECTVEGTSNPNLYWYRQAAGRGLQLLFYSVGIGQISSEVPQNLSASRPQDRQFILSSKKLLLSDSGFYLCAWSSGQGVETQYFGPGTRLLVL.